The 18 T cell receptor beta chains reported below all come from one sample, sequenced in a study of cytomegalovirus exposure and HLA in healthy donors. Clones were read by immunoSEQ multiplex PCR, and TCRdb kept only the in-frame ones, dropping some. The table has some 41,000 clones, over 85% seen once. The specimen sequenced was PBMCs. The receptors come from a woman under 30 in good health and CMV-seronegative.

V gene TRBV30 combines with J gene TRBJ1-2, with D maybe TRBD1 (5 bases). Trimming left V 4 bases short and J 8 bases short, with 14 bases between. Germline CDR1 and CDR2: GTSNPN and SVGIG (reference sequence). The CDR3 is 12 residues long. The CDR3 nucleotides are TGTGCCTGGAACCAGGGAGGTAGCGGCTACACCTTC. Encoded protein: CAWNQGGSGYTF.

This clone appeared once. The rearrangement links TRBV28 to TRBJ1-2; D ambiguous. V was cut by 5 bases and J by 1 base, with 17 bases left in between. Germline V gene lookup returns CDR1 MDHEN and CDR2 SYDVKM. CDR3 length equals 16 residues. The CDR3 DNA reads as TGTGCCAGCAGTCGGTTAACGACAACTTTTAACTATGGCTACACCTTC. Encoded protein: CASSRLTTTFNYGYTF.

V and J are TRBV10-1 and TRBJ1-1; D not resolved. This CDR3 region has 14 residues. V lost 4 bases and J lost 2, with 11 bases in between. Germline CDR1 is WNHNN and CDR2 is SYGVQD (reference sequence). Written as DNA, the CDR3 is TGCGCCAGCAGTGTTTCTCGAACTAACACTGAAGCTTTCTTT. Translated, it gives CASSVSRTNTEAFF.

This sequence joins TRBV6-4 and TRBJ2-2; D might be TRBD2 (5 bases). The CDR3 covers 15 residues. V gave up 0 bases and J gave up 2 bases, with 7 bases separating them. From germline, CDR1 is MRHNA and CDR2 SNTAGT. The CDR3 coding sequence is TGTGCCAGCAGTGACTCTGGACTCAACACCGGGGAGCTGTTTTTT. Its translation is CASSDSGLNTGELFF.

This clone was recorded once. J is TRBJ1-2 and V is TRBV29-1, with D possibly being TRBD1 (5 bases). Germline-derived CDR1 and CDR2 are SQVTM and ANQGSEA. With 6 bases removed from V and 2 bases from J, the gap between germline ends came to 22 bases. CDR3 length equals 16 residues. CDR3 protein: CSVAPQAIKGNYGYTF. As DNA, the CDR3 is TGCAGCGTAGCCCCACAGGCGATAAAGGGGAACTATGGCTACACCTTC.

V and J are TRBV5-1 and TRBJ2-4, with 7 bases lining up with TRBD2. The length of the CDR3 is 15 residues. Germline assignment: CDR1 SGHRS and CDR2 YFSETQ. With V trimmed by 0 bases and J by 6 bases, 6 bases remained unmatched. The CDR3 region has the DNA TGCGCCAGCAGCTTGGCCACGGGGGGTGGAAACATTCAGTACTTC. This gives the protein CASSLATGGGNIQYF. Complete variable domain (other parts from reference TRBV5-1 and TRBJ2-4): KAGVTQTPRYLIKTRGQQVTLSCSPISGHRSVSWYQQTPGQGLQFLFEYFSETQRNKGNFPGRFSGRQFSNSRSEMNVSTLELGDSALYLCASSLATGGGNIQYFGAGTRLSVL.

The chain joins TRBV5-1 to TRBJ2-2, with D possibly TRBD1 on 6 matching bases. With 4 bases removed from V and 4 bases from J, the gap between germline ends came to 11 bases. This CDR3 is 14 amino acids long. Germline V CDR1 and CDR2: SGHRS, YFSETQ. The chain's CDR3 is CASSLQGGTGELFF. CDR3 in DNA: TGCGCCAGCAGCCTACAGGGTGGCACCGGGGAGCTGTTTTTT.

The chain links TRBV9 to TRBJ2-2, with 12 bases fitting TRBD1. The CDR3 consists of 16 residues. Germline CDR1 SGDLS, CDR2 YYNGEE. The ends lost 0 bases at V and 5 bases at J; junction bases unmatched: 2. This CDR3 reads CASSVGDRGPTGELFF. The CDR3 coding sequence is TGTGCCAGCAGCGTAGGGGACAGGGGGCCGACCGGGGAGCTGTTTTTT.

The rearrangement links TRBV14 to TRBJ2-1, with TRBD2 identical over 9 bases. CDR3 length: 15 amino acids. Germline CDR1 and CDR2: SGHDN and FVKESK. V lost 4 bases to trimming and J lost 7 bases; unmatched junction nucleotides: 8. CDR3 region: CASSLWGTSINEQFF. The CDR3 nucleotides are TGTGCCAGCAGCCTATGGGGGACTAGCATTAATGAGCAGTTCTTC.

The chain has TRBV29-1 and TRBJ2-7; TRBD2 agrees at 15 bases. The CDR3 has 15 residues. V was pared by 6 bases and J by 2 bases, with 5 bases of the junction left unmatched. Germline V lookup: CDR1 SQVTM, CDR2 ANQGSEA. The CDR3 protein is CSVGGTSGGTYEQYF. The CDR3 DNA reads as TGCAGCGTGGGGGGGACTAGCGGGGGGACCTACGAGCAGTACTTC.

The V and J genes are TRBV13 and TRBJ1-3; tentatively, D is TRBD1 (5 bases). V lost 5 bases and J 2 bases, leaving 13 bases between the germline ends. Germline CDR1 is PRHDT and CDR2 is FYEKMQ (reference sequence). CDR3 length: 15 amino acids. The CDR3 DNA is TGTGCCAGCAGCCCCACGCAGGGAACTGGAAACACCATATATTTT. Its protein is CASSPTQGTGNTIYF.

To note about this clone: This sample includes further DNA sequences coding for the same CDR3. The V and J genes are TRBV7-3 and TRBJ1-1, with D possibly matching TRBD1 (5 bases). V shed 4 bases and J shed 2 bases, with 11 bases lying between them. Germline V gene data show CDR1 as SGHTA and CDR2 as FQGTGA. The CDR3 consists of 14 residues. CDR3 DNA: TGTGCCAGCAGCTCACAAGGGGAAAACACTGAAGCTTTCTTT. Translated, it gives CASSSQGENTEAFF.

The V and J genes are TRBV6-4 and TRBJ2-2; TRBD2 aligns across 8 bases. CDR1 MRHNA and CDR2 SNTAGT come from the germline V gene. The junction had 8 bases not matched to a gene; V was cut back by 5 bases and J by 6 bases. The CDR3 is made up of 15 amino acids. The CDR3, as DNA: TGTGCCAGCAGTCCCACGAGCGGGGGATCCGGGGAGCTGTTTTTT. Amino acids: CASSPTSGGSGELFF.

V and J are TRBV27 and TRBJ2-5, with 10 nucleotides matching TRBD1. With V trimmed by 5 bases and J by 3 bases, 6 bases remained unmatched. The germline V gene encodes CDR1 MNHEY and CDR2 SMNVEV (reference sequence). The CDR3 runs to 15 residues. The CDR3 sequence is CASSSPGTGEETQYF. Here the CDR3 DNA reads TGTGCCAGCAGTAGTCCCGGGACAGGGGAAGAGACCCAGTACTTC.

This clone was counted a few times. The chain uses TRBV6-4 and TRBJ2-1, with 13 bases matching TRBD2. This CDR3 has 15 amino acids. Germline loops: CDR1 MRHNA, CDR2 SNTAGT. The ends lost 2 bases at V and 5 bases at J; junction bases unmatched: 0. The CDR3, as DNA: TGTGCCAGCAGTGACGGGACTAGCGGGGACAATGAGCAGTTCTTC. As protein: CASSDGTSGDNEQFF.

This sequence joins TRBV27 and TRBJ2-5; 9 bases align to TRBD1. Germline V gene sequence: CDR1 MNHEY, CDR2 SMNVEV (reference sequence). Trimming removed 6 bases from V and 6 bases from J; junction bases left unmatched: 14. The CDR3 is 16 amino acids. CDR3 sequence (DNA): TGTGCCAGCAGGCGGACAGGGGTAGGGACTCAGCAGACCCAGTACTTC. As protein: CASRRTGVGTQQTQYF.

The rearrangement joins TRBV27 to TRBJ1-5; 9 bases are shared with TRBD1. This CDR3 is built from 16 residues. The V gene end was trimmed by 5 bases and the J gene end by 1 base; junction bases not matched to a gene: 6. CDR1 is MNHEY and CDR2 is SMNVEV in the germline V gene (reference sequence). This CDR3 reads CASSPKQGASNQPQHF. The DNA of the CDR3 is TGTGCCAGCAGTCCCAAACAGGGGGCGAGCAATCAGCCCCAGCATTTT.

The J gene is TRBJ2-1, the V gene TRBV6-5; 13 positions agree with TRBD2. Germline V CDR1 and CDR2: MNHEY, SVGAGI. The CDR3 covers 15 residues. V was clipped by 5 bases and J by 8 bases; unmatched bases: 6. The DNA of the CDR3 is TGTGCCAGCAGTCCTACTAGCGGGGGGGCCCATGAGCAGTTCTTC. Translation gives CASSPTSGGAHEQFF.